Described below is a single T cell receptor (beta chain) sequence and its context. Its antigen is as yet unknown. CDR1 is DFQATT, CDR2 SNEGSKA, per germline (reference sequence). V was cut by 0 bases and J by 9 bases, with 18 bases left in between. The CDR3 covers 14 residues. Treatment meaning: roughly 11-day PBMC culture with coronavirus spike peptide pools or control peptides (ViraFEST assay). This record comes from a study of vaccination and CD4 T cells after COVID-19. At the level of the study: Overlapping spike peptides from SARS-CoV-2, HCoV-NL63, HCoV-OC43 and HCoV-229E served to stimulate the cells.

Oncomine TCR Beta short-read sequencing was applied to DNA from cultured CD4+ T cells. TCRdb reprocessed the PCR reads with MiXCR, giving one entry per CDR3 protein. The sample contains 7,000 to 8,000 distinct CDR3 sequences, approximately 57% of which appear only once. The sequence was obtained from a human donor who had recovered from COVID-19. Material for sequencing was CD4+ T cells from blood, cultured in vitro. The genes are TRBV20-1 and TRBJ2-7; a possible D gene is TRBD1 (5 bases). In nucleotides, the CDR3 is TGCAGTGCTAGAGATCGACAGACTCTTACGGGGCAGTACTTC. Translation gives CSARDRQTLTGQYF.